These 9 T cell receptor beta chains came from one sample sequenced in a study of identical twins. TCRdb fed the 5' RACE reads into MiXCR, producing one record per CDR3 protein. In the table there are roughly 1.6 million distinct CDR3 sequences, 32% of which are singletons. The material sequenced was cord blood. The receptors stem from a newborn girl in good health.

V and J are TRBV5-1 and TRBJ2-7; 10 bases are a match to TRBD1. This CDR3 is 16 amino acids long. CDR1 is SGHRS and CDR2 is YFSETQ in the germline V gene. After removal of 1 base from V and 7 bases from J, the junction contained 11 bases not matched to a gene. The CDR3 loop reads CASSLRAGTGDNEQYF. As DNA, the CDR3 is TGCGCCAGCAGCTTGAGGGCCGGGACAGGGGACAATGAGCAGTACTTC.

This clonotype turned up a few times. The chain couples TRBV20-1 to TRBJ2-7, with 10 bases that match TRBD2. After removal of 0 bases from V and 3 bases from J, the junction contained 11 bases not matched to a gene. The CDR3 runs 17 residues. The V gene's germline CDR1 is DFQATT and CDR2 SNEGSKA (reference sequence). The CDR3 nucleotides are TGCAGTGCTAGAGATCGTCTAGCGGGAGTTTTTCGCTACGAGCAGTACTTC. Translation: CSARDRLAGVFRYEQYF.

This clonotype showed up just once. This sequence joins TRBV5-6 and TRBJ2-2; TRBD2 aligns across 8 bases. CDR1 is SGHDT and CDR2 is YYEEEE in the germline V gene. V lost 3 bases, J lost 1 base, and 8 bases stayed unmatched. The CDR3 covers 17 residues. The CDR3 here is CASSSLSSGMNTGELFF. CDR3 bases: TGTGCCAGCAGCTCCTTAAGTAGCGGGATGAACACCGGGGAGCTGTTTTTT.

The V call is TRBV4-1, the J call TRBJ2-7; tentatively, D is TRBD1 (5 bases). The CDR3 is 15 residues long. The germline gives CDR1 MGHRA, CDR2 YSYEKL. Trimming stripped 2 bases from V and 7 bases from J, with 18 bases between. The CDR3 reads CASSQPRQSYNEQYF. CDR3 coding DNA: TGCGCCAGCAGCCAACCCCGACAGTCTTACAATGAGCAGTACTTC.

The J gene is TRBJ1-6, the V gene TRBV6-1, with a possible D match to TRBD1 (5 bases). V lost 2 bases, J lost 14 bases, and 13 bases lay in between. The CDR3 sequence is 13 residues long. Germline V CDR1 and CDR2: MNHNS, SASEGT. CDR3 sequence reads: CASSEQGAWALHF. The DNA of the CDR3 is TGTGCCAGCAGTGAACAAGGGGCTTGGGCCCTCCACTTT.

The CDR3 is CASSVSDRGLWNTEAFF. The CDR3 DNA is TGTGCCAGCAGCGTCTCGGACAGGGGGCTTTGGAACACTGAAGCTTTCTTT. The chain is built from TRBV13 and TRBJ1-1; 11 nucleotides align to TRBD1. Germline CDR1 reads PRHDT; CDR2 reads FYEKMQ (reference sequence). The junction had 9 bases not matched to a gene; V was cut back by 5 bases and J by 1 base. This CDR3 is built from 17 residues.

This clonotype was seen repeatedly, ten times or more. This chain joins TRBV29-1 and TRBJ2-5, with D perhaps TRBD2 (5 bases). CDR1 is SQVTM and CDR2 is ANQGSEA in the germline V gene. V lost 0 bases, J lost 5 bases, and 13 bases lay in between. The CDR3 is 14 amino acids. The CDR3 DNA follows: TGCAGCGTTGAAGATGTACGGGGAAAGGAGACCCAGTACTTC. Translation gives CSVEDVRGKETQYF.

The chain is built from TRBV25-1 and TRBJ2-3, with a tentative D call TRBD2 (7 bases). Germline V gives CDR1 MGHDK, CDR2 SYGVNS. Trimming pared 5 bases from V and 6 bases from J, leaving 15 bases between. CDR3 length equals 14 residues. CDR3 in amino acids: CASSSWGGGDTQYF. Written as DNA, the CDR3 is TGTGCCAGCAGTTCGTGGGGGGGCGGGGATACGCAGTATTTT.

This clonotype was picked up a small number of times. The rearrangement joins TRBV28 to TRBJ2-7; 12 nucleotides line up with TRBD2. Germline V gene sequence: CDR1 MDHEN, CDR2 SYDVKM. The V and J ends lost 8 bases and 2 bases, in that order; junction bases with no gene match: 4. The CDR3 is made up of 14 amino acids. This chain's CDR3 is CASQLAGGTYEQYF. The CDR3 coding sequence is TGTGCCAGCCAACTAGCGGGAGGCACCTACGAGCAGTACTTC.